One and the same sample provided the 5 T cell receptor beta chains below, sequenced in a study of shared clonotypes between healthy human individuals. TCRdb's table, derived via immunoSEQ multiplex PCR, lists solely in-frame clones and lacks some. The sample has 550,000 to 700,000 clones, 55% to 85% seen once. The sequencing sample was made of memory CD4+ T cells sorted from blood. The subset is: CD45RA-negative fraction. The origin of the receptors is a woman aged 30 to 39 in good health.

Turning to this clone: At one of its ends the junction is not consistent with the germline gene, which may arise from a read error. V and J are TRBV2 and TRBJ1-2, with TRBD1 matching over 7 bases. Germline V CDR1 and CDR2: SNHLY, FYNNEI. This CDR3 spans 11 amino acids. In DNA form, the CDR3 reads TGTGCCAGCAGTCTTAAGGACAGGCCTTACTTC. Its translation: CASSLKDRPYF.

This clone has ten or more counts. The rearrangement joins TRBV6-1 to TRBJ1-4; TRBD1 agrees at 7 bases. CDR1 is MNHNS, CDR2 SASEGT, per germline. The V and J ends lost 11 bases and 5 bases, in that order; junction bases with no gene match: 11. This CDR3 comprises 14 residues. The CDR3 DNA follows: TGTGCCCACGGGCTGGGACAGTCGAATGAAAAACTGTTTTTT. Encoded protein: CAHGLGQSNEKLFF.

The chain uses TRBV25-1 and TRBJ1-1; 8 bases are shared with TRBD1. Germline trimming cut 5 bases from V and 5 bases from J; bases unmatched to any gene: 7. The CDR3 contains 14 residues. CDR1 is MGHDK and CDR2 is SYGVNS in the germline V gene. CDR3 DNA sequence: TGTGCCAGCAGTCCTAACAGGGGGGAGACTGAAGCTTTCTTT. It encodes CASSPNRGETEAFF.

The chain links TRBV2 to TRBJ2-3; the match to TRBD1 covers 8 bases. The CDR3 sequence is 15 residues long. The ends lost 7 bases at V and 4 bases at J; junction bases unmatched: 10. Germline V gene sequence: CDR1 SNHLY, CDR2 FYNNEI. The DNA for the CDR3 is TGTGCCAGCAACGGTGGGGCAGGGGGCGCAGATACGCAGTATTTT. It yields the protein CASNGGAGGADTQYF. Drawing the rest from reference TRBV2 and TRBJ2-3, the complete variable domain is EPEVTQTPSHQVTQMGQEVILRCVPISNHLYFYWYRQILGQKVEFLVSFYNNEISEKSEIFDDQFSVERPDGSNFTLKIRSTKLEDSAMYFCASNGGAGGADTQYFGPGTRLTVL.

Comments on this clone: The sample holds other DNA sequences that translate to the same CDR3. This chain links TRBV6-1 with TRBJ2-5; 11 bases map to TRBD2. From germline, CDR1 is MNHNS and CDR2 SASEGT. V was clipped by 2 bases and J by 4 bases; unmatched bases: 3. The CDR3 consists of 15 residues. CDR3 in amino acids: CASSELAGGPETQYF. CDR3 DNA: TGTGCCAGCAGTGAATTAGCGGGAGGGCCAGAGACCCAGTACTTC.